The 2 T cell receptor beta chains below all came from one sample that was sequenced in a study of T cell repertoires in cytomegalovirus infection. TCRdb analysed the reads with MiXCR anew, one entry per CDR3 protein. This table has about a million distinct CDR3 sequences, approximately 31% appearing once. For these TCRs, the target antigens are not known. This specimen was cultured CD8+ T cells from PBMCs, taken from culture after CMV antigen stimulation. Receptors were obtained from a human donor in good health (CMV status not recorded). Some clones in this sample may be carry-over from other donors' samples.

This clonotype was counted between two and nine times. The J gene is TRBJ1-1, the V gene TRBV7-9, with TRBD1 identical over 7 bases. The trim removed 5 bases at V and 1 base at J, leaving 10 bases unmatched. CDR3 size: 16 residues. In germline, CDR1 is SEHNR, CDR2 FQNEAQ (reference sequence). Here the CDR3 reads CASSPGGGNWNTEAFF. CDR3 DNA: TGTGCCAGCAGCCCAGGGGGGGGAAATTGGAACACTGAAGCTTTCTTT.

V gene TRBV2 combines with J gene TRBJ1-2; D is unclear. Germline V gene lookup returns CDR1 SNHLY and CDR2 FYNNEI. The CDR3 sequence is 13 residues long. V was trimmed by 5 bases and J by 6 bases, leaving 13 bases between them. The CDR3 coding sequence is TGTGCCAGCAGTAAGAGGCGGATCGATGGCTACACCTTC. It yields the protein CASSKRRIDGYTF.